This T cell receptor (beta chain) originates from a study of shared T cell receptors in the human thymus. V lost 5 bases to trimming and J lost 6 bases; unmatched junction nucleotides: 16. The CDR3 consists of 19 residues. CDR1 is MDHEN, CDR2 SYDVKM, per germline. Profiled with immunoSEQ multiplex PCR; TCRdb holds only in-frame clones, not every one. The sample consists of over 650,000 clones, about 87% of them appearing once. Separately, the same data were catalogued under a study of human thymus T cells. That source notes: Serving as donors were healthy Finnish infants, each of whom was having open corrective surgery for congenital heart defects. Resections obtained during corrective heart surgery supplied the thymus tissue. The related literature has documented a marked overlap of thymic repertoires among unrelated individuals.

What was sequenced was thymocytes. The chain combines TRBV28 with TRBJ2-7; 16 bases agree with TRBD2. This TCR was recovered from a boy under two years old with a congenital heart defect. The DNA of the CDR3 is TGTGCCAGCAGTCACACCGGGACTAGCGGGAGGGCCTGTTTTTGCGAGCAGTACTTC. It codes for CASSHTGTSGRACFCEQYF.